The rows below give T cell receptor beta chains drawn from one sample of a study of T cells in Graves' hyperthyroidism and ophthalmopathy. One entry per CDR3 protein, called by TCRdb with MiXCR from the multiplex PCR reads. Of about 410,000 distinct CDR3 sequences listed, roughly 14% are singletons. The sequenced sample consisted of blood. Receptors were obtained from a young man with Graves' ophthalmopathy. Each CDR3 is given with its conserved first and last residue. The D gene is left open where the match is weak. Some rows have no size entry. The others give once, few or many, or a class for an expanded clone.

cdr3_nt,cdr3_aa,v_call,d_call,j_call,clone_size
TGTGCCAGCAGCCCCATACAGGGGGCTAATGAGCAGTTCTTC,CASSPIQGANEQFF,TRBV5-5,TRBD1,TRBJ2-1,many
TGTGCCATCAGTGAGTCGGGTTCCGCTAGGGTGGGGAATGAGCAGTTCTTC,CAISESGSARVGNEQFF,TRBV10-3,.,TRBJ2-1,many
TGTGCCAGCAGCCAAGGGGACAGCACTAATGAAAAACTGTTTTTT,CASSQGDSTNEKLFF,TRBV4-2,TRBD1,TRBJ1-4,.
TGTGCCAGCAGTTCAAGAAGCGGGGGAGAGACCCAGTACTTC,CASSSRSGGETQYF,TRBV6-5,TRBD2,TRBJ2-5,.
TGTGCCAGCAGCCCGCAAGATACGCAGTATTTT,CASSPQDTQYF,TRBV7-9,.,TRBJ2-3,many
TGTGCCAGCAGTCCTCGACAGGGGTGGAACACTGAAGCTTTCTTT,CASSPRQGWNTEAFF,TRBV12-3/TRBV12-4,TRBD1,TRBJ1-1,many
TGCGCCAGCAGCCCTACCGGGATATTCTACGAGCAGTACTTC,CASSPTGIFYEQYF,TRBV5-1,.,TRBJ2-7,few
TGTGCCAGTAGTATCGGGACAGGGGCATCCGAGCAGTACTTC,CASSIGTGASEQYF,TRBV19,TRBD1,TRBJ2-7,.
TGTGCCAGCAGTGAGTCCGGCAGGGGCTATGGCTACACCTTC,CASSESGRGYGYTF,TRBV25-1,.,TRBJ1-2,.
TGCAGTGCGGTCTCACGGGAGTCCGCCTACGAGCAGTACTTC,CSAVSRESAYEQYF,TRBV20-1,.,TRBJ2-7,.
TGTGCCAGCCACGGACAGGTCTATGGCTACACCTTC,CASHGQVYGYTF,TRBV6-1,TRBD1,TRBJ1-2,.
TGTGCCAGCAAATTAGAGACTACCAACTACAATGAGCAGTTCTTC,CASKLETTNYNEQFF,TRBV12-3/TRBV12-4,.,TRBJ2-1,.
TGCGCCAGCAGAGACAGGGACAGGTCCTACGAGCAGTACTTC,CASRDRDRSYEQYF,TRBV10-2,TRBD1,TRBJ2-7,many
TGTGCCAGCACCTTTCCCCCGGAGAATATGCAGACCCAGTACTTC,CASTFPPENMQTQYF,TRBV7-9,.,TRBJ2-5,many
TGCAGTGCTAGCGGACAAGAGGAGACCCAGTACTTC,CSASGQEETQYF,TRBV20-1,.,TRBJ2-5,many
TGTGCCAGCAGTGAAGTAGGGAGTGGCTACACCTTC,CASSEVGSGYTF,TRBV6-2/TRBV6-3,.,TRBJ1-2,once
TGTGCCAGCAGTTACTGGAGCGGGAGCTACAATGAGCAGTTCTTC,CASSYWSGSYNEQFF,TRBV6-2/TRBV6-3,TRBD2,TRBJ2-1,few
TGTGCCAGTACCGAATTGGGACTTAACACCGGGGAGCTGTTTTTT,CASTELGLNTGELFF,TRBV19,.,TRBJ2-2,.
TGTGCCAGCAGCTTAATGCGACAGAGTTCCTATGGCTACACCTTC,CASSLMRQSSYGYTF,TRBV7-2,.,TRBJ1-2,few
TGTGCCAGCAGCCGATCAGGGTTGACCCCGACGGAAAAACTGTTTTTT,CASSRSGLTPTEKLFF,TRBV3-1,.,TRBJ1-4,.
TGCGCCAGCAGCCCAAGCGACCGACAGGGGAGGTACGAGCAGTACTTC,CASSPSDRQGRYEQYF,TRBV5-1,TRBD1,TRBJ2-7,.
TGCAGTGCTAGGTCGGGACAACAAGAGACCCAGTACTTC,CSARSGQQETQYF,TRBV20-1,.,TRBJ2-5,few
TGTGCCAGCAGTGAATATCGGGACAGGGGGGACACCATATATTTT,CASSEYRDRGDTIYF,TRBV2,TRBD1,TRBJ1-3,many
TGCGCCAGCAGCGTATCCGGGACGGATGAAAAACTGTTTTTT,CASSVSGTDEKLFF,TRBV5-1,.,TRBJ1-4,many
TGTGCCAGCAGCTTAGGCAGGGAACGTTGGTCACCCCTCCACTTT,CASSLGRERWSPLHF,TRBV7-2,.,TRBJ1-6,many
TGTGCCAGCAGCTTCCCCCCGAACACTGAAGCTTTCTTT,CASSFPPNTEAFF,TRBV7-2,.,TRBJ1-1,many
TGTGCCAGCAGCCGAAGGGGGCGCGACACCGGGGAGCTGTTTTTT,CASSRRGRDTGELFF,TRBV11-2,TRBD1,TRBJ2-2,many
TGTGCCAGCGGATCGGGACAGCTCTACAATGAGCAGTTCTTC,CASGSGQLYNEQFF,TRBV6-1,TRBD1,TRBJ2-1,few
TGTGCCAGCAGCCCTGGACAGGCCTACTATAGCAATCAGCCCCAGCATTTT,CASSPGQAYYSNQPQHF,TRBV7-8,TRBD1,TRBJ1-5,many
TGTGCCAGCAGCCGCCGAAATTGGCAGGACTACGAGCAGTACTTC,CASSRRNWQDYEQYF,TRBV7-9,.,TRBJ2-7,many
TGTGCCACGAAGCAAAGCGGCCAGCCCCAGCATTTT,CATKQSGQPQHF,TRBV24-1,.,TRBJ1-5,many
TGTGCCAGCAGTTTTCAGGGGACCCGCAATGAGCAGTTCTTC,CASSFQGTRNEQFF,TRBV27,.,TRBJ2-1,many
TGTGCCAGCAAGTCGGGAAGCTCCTACAATGAGCAGTTCTTC,CASKSGSSYNEQFF,TRBV2,.,TRBJ2-1,many
TGTGCTAGTGGTTTGGTACTAGGGGTTAAGAACACTGAAGCTTTCTTT,CASGLVLGVKNTEAFF,TRBV12-5,.,TRBJ1-1,many
TGTGCCACCAGTGATTTGGACGGCGGCTACACCTTC,CATSDLDGGYTF,TRBV24-1,.,TRBJ1-2,many
TGTGCCAGCAGTTCACGGACTAGCGGGGGTACCGGGGAGCTGTTTTTT,CASSSRTSGGTGELFF,TRBV12-3/TRBV12-4,TRBD2,TRBJ2-2,.
TGTGCCAGCAGCACTAGACATAGCGGGAGAGGTACAGATACGCAGTATTTT,CASSTRHSGRGTDTQYF,TRBV11-3,TRBD2,TRBJ2-3,few
TGCAGCGTTGGGCAGAGCGTCGAAAAACTGTTTTTT,CSVGQSVEKLFF,TRBV29-1,.,TRBJ1-4,once